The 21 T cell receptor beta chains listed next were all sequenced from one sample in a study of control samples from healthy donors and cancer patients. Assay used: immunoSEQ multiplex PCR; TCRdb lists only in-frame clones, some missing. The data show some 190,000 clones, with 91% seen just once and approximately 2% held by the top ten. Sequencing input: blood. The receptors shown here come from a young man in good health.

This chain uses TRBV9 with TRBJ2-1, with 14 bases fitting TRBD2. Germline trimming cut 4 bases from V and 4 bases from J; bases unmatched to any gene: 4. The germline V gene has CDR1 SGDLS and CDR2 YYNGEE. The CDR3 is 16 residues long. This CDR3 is CASSSTSGGVYNEQFF. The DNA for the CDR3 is TGTGCCAGCAGCTCGACTAGCGGGGGGGTGTACAATGAGCAGTTCTTC.

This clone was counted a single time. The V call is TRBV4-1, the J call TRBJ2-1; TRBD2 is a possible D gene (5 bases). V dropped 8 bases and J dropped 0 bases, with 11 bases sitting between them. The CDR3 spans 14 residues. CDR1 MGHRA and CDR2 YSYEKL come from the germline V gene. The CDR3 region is CASRAVSSYNEQFF. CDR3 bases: TGCGCCAGCCGAGCGGTCAGCTCCTACAATGAGCAGTTCTTC.

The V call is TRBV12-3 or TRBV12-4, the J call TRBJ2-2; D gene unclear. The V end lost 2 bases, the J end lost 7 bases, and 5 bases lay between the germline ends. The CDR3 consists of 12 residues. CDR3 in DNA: TGTGCCAGCAGTTTAAGACGCGGGGAGCTGTTTTTT. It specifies CASSLRRGELFF.

CDR3 protein: CASSRLGGGKGYTF. The CDR3 coding sequence is TGCGCCAGCAGCCGCCTTGGAGGGGGAAAGGGCTACACCTTC. The gene calls are TRBV5-1 and TRBJ1-2; D possibly corresponds to TRBD1 (6 bases). The CDR3 extends over 14 amino acids. Trimming cost V 4 bases and J 8 bases, with 18 bases left between them. Germline-derived CDR1 and CDR2 are SGHRS and YFSETQ.

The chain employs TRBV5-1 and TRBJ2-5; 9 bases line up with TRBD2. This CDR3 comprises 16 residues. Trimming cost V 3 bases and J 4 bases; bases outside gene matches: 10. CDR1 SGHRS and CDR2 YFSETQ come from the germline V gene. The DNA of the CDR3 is TGCGCCAGCAGCTCCCCGGGACTAGCAGGTTTAGAGACCCAGTACTTC. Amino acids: CASSSPGLAGLETQYF.

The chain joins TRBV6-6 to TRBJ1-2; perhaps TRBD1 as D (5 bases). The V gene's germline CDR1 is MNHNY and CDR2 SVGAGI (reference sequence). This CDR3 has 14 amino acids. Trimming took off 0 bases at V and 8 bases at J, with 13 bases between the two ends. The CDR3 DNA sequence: TGTGCCAGCAGTTACTCCGACAGCCGTTCGGGCTACACCTTC. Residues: CASSYSDSRSGYTF.

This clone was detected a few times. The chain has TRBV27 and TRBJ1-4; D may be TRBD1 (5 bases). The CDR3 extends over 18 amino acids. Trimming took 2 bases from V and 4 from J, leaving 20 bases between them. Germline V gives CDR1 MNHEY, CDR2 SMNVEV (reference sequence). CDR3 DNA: TGTGCCAGCAGTTTAACCCCCCCCCGACGGGGGTTTAATGAAAAACTGTTTTTT. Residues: CASSLTPPRRGFNEKLFF.

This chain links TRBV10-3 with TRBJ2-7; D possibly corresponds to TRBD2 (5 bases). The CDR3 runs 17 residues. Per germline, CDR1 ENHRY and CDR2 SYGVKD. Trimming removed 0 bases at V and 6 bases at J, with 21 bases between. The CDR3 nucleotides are TGTGCCATCAGTGAGTCAGGGAAAAACACAGCACGGGGCGAGCAGTACTTC. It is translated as CAISESGKNTARGEQYF.

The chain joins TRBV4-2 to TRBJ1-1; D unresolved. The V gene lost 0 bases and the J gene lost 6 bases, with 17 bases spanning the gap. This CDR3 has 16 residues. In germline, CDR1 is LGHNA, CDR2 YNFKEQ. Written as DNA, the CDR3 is TGTGCCAGCAGCCAAGAGGCAGGAATACAAGCGGCTGAAGCTTTCTTT. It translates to CASSQEAGIQAAEAFF.

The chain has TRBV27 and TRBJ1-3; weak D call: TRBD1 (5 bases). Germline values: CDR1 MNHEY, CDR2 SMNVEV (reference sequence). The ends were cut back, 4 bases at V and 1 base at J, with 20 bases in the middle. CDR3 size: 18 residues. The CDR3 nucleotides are TGTGCCAGCAGTTCAAACCGGAGGGGTGGGAGGTCTGGAAACACCATATATTTT. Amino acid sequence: CASSSNRRGGRSGNTIYF.

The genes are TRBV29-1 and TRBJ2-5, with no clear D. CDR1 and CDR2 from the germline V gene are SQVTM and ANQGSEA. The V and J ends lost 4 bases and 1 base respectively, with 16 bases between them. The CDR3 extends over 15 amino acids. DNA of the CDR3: TGCAGCGTTGCCGGTAACCTCCGACCCCAAGAGACCCAGTACTTC. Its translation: CSVAGNLRPQETQYF.

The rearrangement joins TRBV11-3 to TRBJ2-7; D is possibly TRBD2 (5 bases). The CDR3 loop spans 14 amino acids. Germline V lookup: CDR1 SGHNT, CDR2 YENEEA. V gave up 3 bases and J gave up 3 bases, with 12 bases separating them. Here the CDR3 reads CASSLGSAFYEQYF. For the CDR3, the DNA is TGTGCCAGCAGCTTGGGTAGCGCTTTCTACGAGCAGTACTTC. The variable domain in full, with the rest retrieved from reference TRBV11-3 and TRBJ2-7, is EAGVVQSPRYKIIEKKQPVAFWCNPISGHNTLYWYLQNLGQGPELLIRYENEEAVDDSQLPKDRFSAERLKGVDSTLKIQPAELGDSAVYLCASSLGSAFYEQYFGPGTRLTVT.

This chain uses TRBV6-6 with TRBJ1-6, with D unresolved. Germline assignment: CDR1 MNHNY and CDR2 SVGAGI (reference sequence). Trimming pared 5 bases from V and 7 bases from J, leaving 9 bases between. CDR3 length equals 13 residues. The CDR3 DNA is TGTGCCAGCAGTCAAAGAATGAATTCACCCCTCCACTTT. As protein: CASSQRMNSPLHF.

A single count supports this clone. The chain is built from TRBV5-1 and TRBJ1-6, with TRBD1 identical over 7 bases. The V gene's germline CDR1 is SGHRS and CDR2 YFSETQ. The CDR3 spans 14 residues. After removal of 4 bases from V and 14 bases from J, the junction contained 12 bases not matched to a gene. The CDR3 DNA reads TGCGCCAGCAGCGCCGCCTTAGGGGGCTCATCCCTCCACTTT. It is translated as CASSAALGGSSLHF.

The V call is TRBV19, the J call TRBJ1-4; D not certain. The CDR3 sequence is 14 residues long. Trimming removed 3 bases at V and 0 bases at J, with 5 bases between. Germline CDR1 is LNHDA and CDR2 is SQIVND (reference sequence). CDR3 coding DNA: TGTGCCAGTAGTATCTTTTCAACTAATGAAAAACTGTTTTTT. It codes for CASSIFSTNEKLFF. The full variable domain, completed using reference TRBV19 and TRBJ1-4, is DGGITQSPKYLFRKEGQNVTLSCEQNLNHDAMYWYRQDPGQGLRLIYYSQIVNDFQKGDIAEGYSVSREKKESFPLTVTSAQKNPTAFYLCASSIFSTNEKLFFGSGTQLSVL.

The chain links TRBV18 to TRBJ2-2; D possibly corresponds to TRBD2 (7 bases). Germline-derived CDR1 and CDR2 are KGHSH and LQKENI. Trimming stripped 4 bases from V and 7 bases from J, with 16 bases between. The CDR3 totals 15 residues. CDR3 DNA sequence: TGTGCCAGCTCACACTCAGGGGCGGGGGACGGGGAGCTGTTTTTT. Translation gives CASSHSGAGDGELFF.

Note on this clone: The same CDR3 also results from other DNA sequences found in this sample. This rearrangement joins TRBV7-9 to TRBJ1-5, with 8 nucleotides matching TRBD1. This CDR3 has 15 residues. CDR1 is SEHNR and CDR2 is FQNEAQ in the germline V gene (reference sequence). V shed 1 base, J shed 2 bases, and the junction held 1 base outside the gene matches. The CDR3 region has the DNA TGTGCCAGCAGCTTAGACAGGGGGGGCAATCAGCCCCAGCATTTT. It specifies CASSLDRGGNQPQHF.

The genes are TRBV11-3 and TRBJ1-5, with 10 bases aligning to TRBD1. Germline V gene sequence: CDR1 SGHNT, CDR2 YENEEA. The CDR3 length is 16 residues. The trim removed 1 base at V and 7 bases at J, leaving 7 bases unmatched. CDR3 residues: CASSLASGTGVQPQHF. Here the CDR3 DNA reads TGTGCCAGCAGCTTAGCTTCCGGGACAGGGGTGCAGCCCCAGCATTTT.

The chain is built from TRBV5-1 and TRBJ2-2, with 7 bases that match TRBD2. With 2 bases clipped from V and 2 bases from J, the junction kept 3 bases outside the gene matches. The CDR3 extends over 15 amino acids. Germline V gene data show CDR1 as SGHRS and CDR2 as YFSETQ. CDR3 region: CASSFTGGNTGELFF. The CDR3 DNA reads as TGCGCCAGCAGCTTCACGGGGGGTAACACCGGGGAGCTGTTTTTT.

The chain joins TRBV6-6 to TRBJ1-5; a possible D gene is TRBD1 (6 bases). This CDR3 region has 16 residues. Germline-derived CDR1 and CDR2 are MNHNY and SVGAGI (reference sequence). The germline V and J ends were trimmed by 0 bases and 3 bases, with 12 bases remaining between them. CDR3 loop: CASSYSRGRNNQPQHF. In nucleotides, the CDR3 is TGTGCCAGCAGTTACTCGAGGGGGAGGAACAATCAGCCCCAGCATTTT.

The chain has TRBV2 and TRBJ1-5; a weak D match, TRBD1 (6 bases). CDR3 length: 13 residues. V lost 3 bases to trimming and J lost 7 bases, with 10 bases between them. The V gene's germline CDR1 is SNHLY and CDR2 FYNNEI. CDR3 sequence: CASSDTGRQPQHF. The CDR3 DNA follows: TGTGCCAGCAGTGACACAGGGAGGCAGCCCCAGCATTTT.